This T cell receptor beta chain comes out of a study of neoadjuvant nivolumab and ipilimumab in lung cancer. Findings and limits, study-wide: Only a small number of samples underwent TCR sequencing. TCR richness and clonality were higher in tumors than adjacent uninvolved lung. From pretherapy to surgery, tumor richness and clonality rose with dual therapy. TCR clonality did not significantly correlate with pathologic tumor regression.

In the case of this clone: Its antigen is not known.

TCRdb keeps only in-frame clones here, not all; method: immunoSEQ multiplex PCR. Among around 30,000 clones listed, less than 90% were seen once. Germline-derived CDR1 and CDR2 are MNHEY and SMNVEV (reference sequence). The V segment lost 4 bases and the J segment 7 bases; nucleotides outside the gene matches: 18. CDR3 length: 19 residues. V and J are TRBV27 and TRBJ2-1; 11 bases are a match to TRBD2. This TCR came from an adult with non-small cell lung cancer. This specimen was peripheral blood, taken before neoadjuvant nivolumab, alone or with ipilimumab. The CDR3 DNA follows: TGTGCCAGCAGTTCCCTTGGGGTTAGCGGGGGGGCCTCCGGGAATGAGCAGTTCTTC. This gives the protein CASSSLGVSGGASGNEQFF.